The clone carrying this T cell receptor (beta chain) was counted a single time. Its antigen is not identified. Germline V gene lookup returns CDR1 SGHAT and CDR2 FQNNGV. The CDR3 is made up of 14 amino acids. Trimming pared 4 bases from V and 6 bases from J, leaving 15 bases between. Sequenced by immunoSEQ multiplex PCR; TCRdb stores in-frame clones only, minus some. The sample yields tens of thousands of clones, about 80% seen once. This entry comes from a study of OX40 agonist ivuxolimab in advanced cancers. Whole-study results and caveats: CD4+ and CD8+ blood T cells expanded clonally by week 6 at 0.1 to 3.0 mg/kg. Also present in some nonresponders was a low level of normalized T-cell clonal expansion.

The sequencing used CD4+ or CD8+ T cells sorted from blood, collected in a trial of the OX40 agonist ivuxolimab. The gene calls are TRBV11-2 and TRBJ2-5; D possibly corresponds to TRBD2 (7 bases). This receptor was taken from an adult with an advanced solid tumor such as melanoma, head and neck, liver or kidney cancer. The CDR3 loop is CASSSWGGQQTQYF. The DNA of the CDR3 is TGTGCCAGCAGCTCGTGGGGGGGGCAGCAGACCCAGTACTTC.